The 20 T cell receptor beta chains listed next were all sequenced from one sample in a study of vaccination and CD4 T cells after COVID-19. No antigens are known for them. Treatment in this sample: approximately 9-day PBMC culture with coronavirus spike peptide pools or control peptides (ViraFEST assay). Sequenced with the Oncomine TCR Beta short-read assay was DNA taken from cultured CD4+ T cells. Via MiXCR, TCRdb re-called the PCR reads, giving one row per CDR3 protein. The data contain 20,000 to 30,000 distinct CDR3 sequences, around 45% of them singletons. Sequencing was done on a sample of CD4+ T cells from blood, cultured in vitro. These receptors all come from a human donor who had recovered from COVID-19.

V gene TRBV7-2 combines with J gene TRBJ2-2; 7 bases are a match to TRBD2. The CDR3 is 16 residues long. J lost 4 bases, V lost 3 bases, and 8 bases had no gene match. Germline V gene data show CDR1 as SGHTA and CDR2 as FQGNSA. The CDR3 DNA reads TGTGCCAGCAGCTTCGTCCCTAGCGGCCTCACCGGGGAGCTGTTTTTT. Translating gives CASSFVPSGLTGELFF.

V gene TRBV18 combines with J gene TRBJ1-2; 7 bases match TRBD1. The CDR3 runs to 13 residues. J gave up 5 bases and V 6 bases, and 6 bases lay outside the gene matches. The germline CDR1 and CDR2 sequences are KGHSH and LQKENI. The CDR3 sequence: CASSPGQIYGYTF. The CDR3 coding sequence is TGTGCCAGCTCCCCGGGACAGATATATGGCTACACCTTC. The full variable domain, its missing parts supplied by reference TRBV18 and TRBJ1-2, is NAGVMQNPRHLVRRRGQEARLRCSPMKGHSHVYWYRQLPEEGLKFMVYLQKENIIDESGMPKERFSAEFPKEGPSILRIQQVVRGDSAAYFCASSPGQIYGYTFGSGTRLTVV.

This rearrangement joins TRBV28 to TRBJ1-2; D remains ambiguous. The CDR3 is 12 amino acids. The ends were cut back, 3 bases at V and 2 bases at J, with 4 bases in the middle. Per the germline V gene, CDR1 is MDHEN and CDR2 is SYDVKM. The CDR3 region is CASSFTNYGYTF. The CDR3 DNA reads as TGTGCCAGCAGTTTCACAAACTATGGCTACACCTTC.

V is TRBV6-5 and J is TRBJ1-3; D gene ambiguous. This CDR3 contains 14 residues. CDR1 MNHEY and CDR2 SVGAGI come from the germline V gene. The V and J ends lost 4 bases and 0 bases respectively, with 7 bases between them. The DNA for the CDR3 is TGTGCCAGCAGTTCAGGTTACTCTGGAAACACCATATATTTT. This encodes CASSSGYSGNTIYF.

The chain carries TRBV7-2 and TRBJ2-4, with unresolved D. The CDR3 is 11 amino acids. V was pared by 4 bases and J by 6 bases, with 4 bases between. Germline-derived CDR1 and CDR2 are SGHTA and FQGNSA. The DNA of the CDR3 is TGTGCCAGCAGCTCTGGAAACATTCAGTACTTC. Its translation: CASSSGNIQYF. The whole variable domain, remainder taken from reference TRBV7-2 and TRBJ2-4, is GAGVSQSPSNKVTEKGKDVELRCDPISGHTALYWYRQSLGQGLEFLIYFQGNSAPDKSGLPSDRFSAERTGGSVSTLTIQRTQQEDSAVYLCASSSGNIQYFGAGTRLSVL.

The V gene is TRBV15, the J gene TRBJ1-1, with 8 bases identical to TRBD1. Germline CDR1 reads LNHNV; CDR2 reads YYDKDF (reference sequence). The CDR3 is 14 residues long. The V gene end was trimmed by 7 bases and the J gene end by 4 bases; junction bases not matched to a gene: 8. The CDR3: CATTNRGVATEAFF. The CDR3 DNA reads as TGTGCCACCACCAACAGGGGGGTCGCCACTGAAGCTTTCTTT.

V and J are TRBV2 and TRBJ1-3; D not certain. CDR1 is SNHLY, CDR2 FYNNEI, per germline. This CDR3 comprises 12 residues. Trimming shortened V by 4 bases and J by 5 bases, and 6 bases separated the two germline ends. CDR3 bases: TGTGCCAGCAGTGGAAATCGAAACACCATATATTTT. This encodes CASSGNRNTIYF.

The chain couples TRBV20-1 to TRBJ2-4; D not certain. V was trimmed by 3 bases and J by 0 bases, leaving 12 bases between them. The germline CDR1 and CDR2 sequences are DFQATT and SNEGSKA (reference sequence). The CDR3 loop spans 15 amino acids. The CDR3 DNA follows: TGCAGTGCTAGGAGGCTAGAGCTAGCCAAAAACATTCAGTACTTC. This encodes CSARRLELAKNIQYF.

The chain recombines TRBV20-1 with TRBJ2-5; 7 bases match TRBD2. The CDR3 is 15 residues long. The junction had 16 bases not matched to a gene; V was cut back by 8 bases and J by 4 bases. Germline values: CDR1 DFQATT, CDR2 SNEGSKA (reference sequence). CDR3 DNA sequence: TGCAGTCCGCTAGAGTTTTCCGGACTAGGAGAGACCCAGTACTTC. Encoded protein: CSPLEFSGLGETQYF.

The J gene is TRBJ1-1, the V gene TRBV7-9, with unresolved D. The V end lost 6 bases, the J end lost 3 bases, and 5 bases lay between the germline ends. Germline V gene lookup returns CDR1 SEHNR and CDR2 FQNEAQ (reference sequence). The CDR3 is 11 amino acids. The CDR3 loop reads CASRRDTEAFF. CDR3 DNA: TGTGCCAGCAGGAGGGACACTGAAGCTTTCTTT.

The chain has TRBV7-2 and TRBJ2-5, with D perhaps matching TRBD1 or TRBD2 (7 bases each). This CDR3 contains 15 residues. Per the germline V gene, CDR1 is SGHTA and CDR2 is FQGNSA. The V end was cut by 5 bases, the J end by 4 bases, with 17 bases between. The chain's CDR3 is CASSLPGGARETQYF. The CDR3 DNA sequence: TGTGCCAGCAGCCTCCCAGGGGGGGCCCGAGAGACCCAGTACTTC.

DNA of the CDR3: TGCAGTGCTGTCAGGACAGGGAATGAAAAACTGTTTTTT. Translated, it gives CSAVRTGNEKLFF. V and J are TRBV20-1 and TRBJ1-4; 8 bases match TRBD1. The CDR3 sequence is 13 residues long. J lost 5 bases, V lost 5 bases, and 4 bases had no gene match. Germline CDR1 reads DFQATT; CDR2 reads SNEGSKA (reference sequence).

CDR3 coding DNA: TGTGCCAGCAGACTGGACAGGGCTTCTGGAAACACCATATATTTT. This gives the protein CASRLDRASGNTIYF. The chain uses TRBV6-1 and TRBJ1-3; 8 nucleotides agree with TRBD1. In germline, CDR1 is MNHNS, CDR2 SASEGT. The V segment lost 6 bases and the J segment 1 base; nucleotides outside the gene matches: 5. This CDR3 has 15 amino acids.

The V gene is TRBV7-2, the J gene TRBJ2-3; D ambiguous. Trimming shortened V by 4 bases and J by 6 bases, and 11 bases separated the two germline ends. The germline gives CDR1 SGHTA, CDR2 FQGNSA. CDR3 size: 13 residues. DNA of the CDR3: TGTGCCAGCAGCTCCGCGTCATTCGATACGCAGTATTTT. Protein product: CASSSASFDTQYF.

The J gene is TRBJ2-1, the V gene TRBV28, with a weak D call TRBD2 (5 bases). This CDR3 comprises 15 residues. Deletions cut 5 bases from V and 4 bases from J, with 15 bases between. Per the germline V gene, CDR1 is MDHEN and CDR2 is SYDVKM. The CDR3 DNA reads TGTGCCAGCAGTCCCCTCGACGGGGTTTACAATGAGCAGTTCTTC. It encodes CASSPLDGVYNEQFF.

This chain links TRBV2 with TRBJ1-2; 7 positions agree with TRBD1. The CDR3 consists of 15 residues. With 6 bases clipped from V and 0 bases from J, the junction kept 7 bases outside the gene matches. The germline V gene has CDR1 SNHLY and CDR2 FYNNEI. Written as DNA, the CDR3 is TGTGCCAGCAGAGGACAGGCCGTGACTAACTATGGCTACACCTTC. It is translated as CASRGQAVTNYGYTF. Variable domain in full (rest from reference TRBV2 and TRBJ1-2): EPEVTQTPSHQVTQMGQEVILRCVPISNHLYFYWYRQILGQKVEFLVSFYNNEISEKSEIFDDQFSVERPDGSNFTLKIRSTKLEDSAMYFCASRGQAVTNYGYTFGSGTRLTVV.

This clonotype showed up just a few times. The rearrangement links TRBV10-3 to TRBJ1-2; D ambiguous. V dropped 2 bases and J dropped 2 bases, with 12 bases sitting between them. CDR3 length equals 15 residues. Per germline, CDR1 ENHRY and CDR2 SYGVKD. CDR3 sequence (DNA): TGTGCCATCAGTGAGACCGGACGGATCAACTATGGCTACACCTTC. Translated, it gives CAISETGRINYGYTF.

For the CDR3, the DNA is TGTGCCAGCAGCTTAGGTCCAGGGTCCTACGAGCAGTACTTC. Its protein product is CASSLGPGSYEQYF. The chain has TRBV11-2 and TRBJ2-7; the D gene is possibly TRBD1 (5 bases). The V gene's germline CDR1 is SGHAT and CDR2 FQNNGV. This CDR3 comprises 14 residues. V lost 1 base to trimming and J lost 1 base, with 8 bases between them.

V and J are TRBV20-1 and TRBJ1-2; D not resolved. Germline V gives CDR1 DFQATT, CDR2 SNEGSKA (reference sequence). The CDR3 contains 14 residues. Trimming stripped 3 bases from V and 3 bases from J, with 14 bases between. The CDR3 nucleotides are TGCAGTGCTAGTGGGAGGGATCGTTACTATGGCTACACCTTC. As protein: CSASGRDRYYGYTF.

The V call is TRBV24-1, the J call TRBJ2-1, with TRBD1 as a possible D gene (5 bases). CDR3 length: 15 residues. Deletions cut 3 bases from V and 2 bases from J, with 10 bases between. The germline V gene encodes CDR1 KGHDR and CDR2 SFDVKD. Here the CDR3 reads CATSDLPGTYNEQFF. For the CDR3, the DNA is TGTGCCACCAGTGATCTACCAGGGACCTACAATGAGCAGTTCTTC.